These T cell receptor beta chains were read from a single sample in a study of blood T cell repertoires in COVID-19. Produced via immunoSEQ multiplex PCR; TCRdb's table is partial and in-frame only. The sample carries about 350,000 clones, about 90% recorded once. Sequences were obtained from PBMCs or T cells enriched from blood (not recorded which). The receptors derive from a woman aged 25 to 39 who had recovered from COVID-19. CDR3s include the opening cysteine and the closing phenylalanine or tryptophan. Each record gives: CDR3 protein, CDR3 DNA, J gene, clone size, D gene, V gene. A D gene is named only where the DNA matches it firmly. The size entry is marked missing in some rows and otherwise reads once, few, many or a size class.

CAWRRPGQGQGYGYTF TGTGCCTGGAGGCGACCGGGACAGGGGCAGGGCTATGGCTACACCTTC TRBJ1-2 few TRBD1 TRBV30
CAWAQGFTEAFF TGTGCCTGGGCACAGGGGTTCACTGAAGCTTTCTTT TRBJ1-1 - TRBD1 TRBV30
CASGRGSYGYTF TGTGCCTCCGGCCGCGGTTCTTATGGCTACACCTTC TRBJ1-2 - - TRBV30
CASSGPTTQETQYF TGTGCCAGCAGCGGCCCTACGACTCAAGAGACCCAGTACTTC TRBJ2-5 - - TRBV28
CASSAGTSGGYETQYF TGTGCCAGCAGCGCCGGGACTAGCGGGGGTTATGAGACCCAGTACTTC TRBJ2-5 - TRBD2 TRBV11-2
CASSPSGDNTGELFF TGTGCCAGCAGCCCTAGCGGGGATAACACCGGGGAGCTGTTTTTT TRBJ2-2 - TRBD2 TRBV2
CASSLSGQGAEKLFF TGTGCCAGCAGCTTAAGTGGGCAGGGTGCTGAAAAACTGTTTTTT TRBJ1-4 - - TRBV7-9
CASSPSGASTDTQYF TGTGCCAGCTCACCTAGCGGGGCAAGCACAGATACGCAGTATTTT TRBJ2-3 - TRBD2 TRBV18
CASSWTGPTDTQYF TGTGCCAGCAGCTGGACAGGACCCACAGATACGCAGTATTTT TRBJ2-3 once TRBD1 TRBV7-9
CASHTGQGSYEQYF TGTGCCAGCCACACGGGACAGGGCTCCTACGAGCAGTACTTC TRBJ2-7 - TRBD1 TRBV18
CASSFDRGANVLTF TGTGCCAGCAGCTTCGACAGGGGAGCCAACGTCCTGACTTTC TRBJ2-6 - TRBD1 TRBV27
CASSSSSLPAETQYF TGTGCCAGCAGCTCTTCCTCGCTGCCAGCGGAGACCCAGTACTTC TRBJ2-5 - - TRBV11-3
CASSAGLAGERDYEQYF TGTGCCAGCAGTGCTGGACTAGCGGGGGAGAGAGACTACGAGCAGTACTTC TRBJ2-7 - TRBD2 TRBV28
CASSLATGSSTDTQYF TGTGCCAGCAGCTTAGCTACGGGATCAAGCACAGATACGCAGTATTTT TRBJ2-3 - - TRBV7-9
CASSLGGPVGNSPLHF TGTGCCAGCAGTTTGGGAGGGCCAGTTGGGAATTCACCCCTCCACTTT TRBJ1-6 - - TRBV28
CASSGGQVSSYNEQFF TGCGCCAGCAGTGGGGGCCAGGTGAGCTCCTACAATGAGCAGTTCTTC TRBJ2-1 few - TRBV10-2
CASRQGCGQPQHF TGTGCCAGCCGACAGGGCTGTGGTCAGCCCCAGCATTTT TRBJ1-5 - TRBD1 TRBV6-8
CASSEILAGTGPSHEQYF TGTGCCAGCAGTGAAATCCTGGCGGGGACAGGGCCTTCCCACGAGCAGTACTTC TRBJ2-7 - TRBD1 TRBV6-1
CATSATGFPYEQYF TGTGCCACCAGTGCGACAGGATTTCCCTACGAGCAGTACTTC TRBJ2-7 once - TRBV24-1
CASSLDRGQTNTEAFF TGCGCCAGCAGCTTGGATAGGGGACAGACGAACACTGAAGCTTTCTTT TRBJ1-1 - TRBD1 TRBV5-1
CASSLSGHYNEQFF TGTGCCAGCAGTTTATCGGGGCATTACAATGAGCAGTTCTTC TRBJ2-1 - - TRBV27
CATSRDSGQGADTEAFF TGTGCCACCAGCAGAGATTCGGGACAGGGGGCGGACACTGAAGCTTTCTTT TRBJ1-1 - TRBD1 TRBV15
CASSTDTEAASEAFF TGTGCCAGTAGTACCGATACCGAGGCCGCCTCTGAAGCTTTCTTT TRBJ1-1 - - TRBV19
CASSLDRAIYGYTF TGTGCCAGCAGCTTGGACAGGGCTATCTATGGCTACACCTTC TRBJ1-2 - - TRBV5-6
CASTPGQVYNEQFF TGTGCCAGCACCCCTGGACAGGTATACAATGAGCAGTTCTTC TRBJ2-1 - TRBD1 TRBV28
CASSQGNTEAFF TGTGCCAGCAGCCAGGGGAACACTGAAGCTTTCTTT TRBJ1-1 once - TRBV7-6
CASSSKRGVTDTQYF TGCGCCAGCAGTAGCAAGCGGGGGGTCACAGATACGCAGTATTTT TRBJ2-3 - TRBD2 TRBV10-1
CASSQGFAGGNTGELFF TGTGCCAGCAGCCAAGGTTTTGCAGGGGGCAACACCGGGGAGCTGTTTTTT TRBJ2-2 - TRBD1 TRBV3-1/TRBV3-2
CASSPLSGSYNEQFF TGTGCCAGCTCACCACTCTCGGGCTCCTACAATGAGCAGTTCTTC TRBJ2-1 - - TRBV18
CASSEPGQGIYEQYF TGCGCCAGCAGTGAACCGGGACAGGGGATCTACGAGCAGTACTTC TRBJ2-7 once TRBD1 TRBV10-1
CASSQGRGREQYF TGTGCCAGCAGCCAAGGCAGGGGGCGAGAGCAGTACTTC TRBJ2-7 - TRBD1 TRBV14
CAWSGSGGQEQYF TGTGCCTGGAGTGGGTCGGGGGGGCAAGAGCAGTACTTC TRBJ2-7 - TRBD2 TRBV30
CASSLRGAGDYNEQFF TGTGCCAGCAGCTTAAGGGGTGCGGGGGATTACAATGAGCAGTTCTTC TRBJ2-1 - TRBD2 TRBV11-3
CASSAPGTGAGNTIYF TGTGCCAGCAGCGCCCCCGGGACAGGGGCAGGAAACACCATATATTTT TRBJ1-3 - TRBD1 TRBV7-9
CASSYNSGTEAFF TGTGCCAGCAGCTACAACTCCGGGACTGAAGCTTTCTTT TRBJ1-1 - - TRBV5-5
CASSPAGTGGPDTQYF TGTGCCAGCTCACCCGCCGGGACAGGGGGCCCAGATACGCAGTATTTT TRBJ2-3 - TRBD1 TRBV18
CARSLNEDRDNSPLHF TGTGCCAGAAGCTTGAACGAGGACAGGGATAATTCACCCCTCCACTTT TRBJ1-6 once TRBD1 TRBV5-3
CASSLAAGEQYF TGTGCCAGCAGCTTAGCGGCGGGGGAGCAGTACTTC TRBJ2-7 - - TRBV7-6
CASSSSGQGPNEKLFF TGTGCCAGCAGCTCAAGCGGACAGGGACCTAATGAAAAACTGTTTTTT TRBJ1-4 - TRBD1 TRBV7-6
CASSSNPGQGYLNSPLHF TGTGCCAGCAGTTCAAATCCGGGACAGGGGTATCTTAATTCACCCCTCCACTTT TRBJ1-6 - TRBD1 TRBV27
CASSPLGEQYF TGTGCCAGCAGTCCCCTCGGGGAGCAGTACTTC TRBJ2-7 - - TRBV2
CASGGGSNQPQHF TGTGCCAGTGGGGGGGGCTCCAATCAGCCCCAGCATTTT TRBJ1-5 - - TRBV28
CASRGLSYNSPLHF TGTGCCAGCAGAGGACTCTCCTATAATTCACCCCTCCACTTT TRBJ1-6 - - TRBV6-5
CASSEFRGTTYEQYF TGTGCCAGCAGTGAATTTCGAGGGACTACCTACGAGCAGTACTTC TRBJ2-7 - TRBD2 TRBV6-1
CASSLPRQGETQYF TGTGCCAGCAGTTTGCCGCGCCAGGGGGAGACCCAGTACTTC TRBJ2-5 once - TRBV28
CASSQDIGLAGGDTQYF TGTGCCAGCAGCCAAGATATAGGACTAGCGGGAGGAGATACGCAGTATTTT TRBJ2-3 once TRBD2 TRBV3-1/TRBV3-2